This T cell receptor beta chain was documented in a study of control samples from healthy donors and cancer patients. Germline values: CDR1 LGHNA, CDR2 YSLEER. The CDR3 contains 15 residues. Trimming removed 4 bases from V and 4 bases from J, with 11 bases in between. Generated by immunoSEQ multiplex PCR, the TCRdb table keeps only in-frame clones and is missing some. The sample lists 55,000 to 70,000 clones; 90% were seen once. The chain couples TRBV4-3 to TRBJ2-6, with D tentatively TRBD1 (5 bases). The sequence was collected from a man aged 55-75 years with colorectal cancer. The sample was PBMCs. The CDR3 is CASSLAGSGANVLTF. For the CDR3, the DNA is TGCGCCAGCAGCCTGGCAGGGTCCGGGGCCAACGTCCTGACTTTC.